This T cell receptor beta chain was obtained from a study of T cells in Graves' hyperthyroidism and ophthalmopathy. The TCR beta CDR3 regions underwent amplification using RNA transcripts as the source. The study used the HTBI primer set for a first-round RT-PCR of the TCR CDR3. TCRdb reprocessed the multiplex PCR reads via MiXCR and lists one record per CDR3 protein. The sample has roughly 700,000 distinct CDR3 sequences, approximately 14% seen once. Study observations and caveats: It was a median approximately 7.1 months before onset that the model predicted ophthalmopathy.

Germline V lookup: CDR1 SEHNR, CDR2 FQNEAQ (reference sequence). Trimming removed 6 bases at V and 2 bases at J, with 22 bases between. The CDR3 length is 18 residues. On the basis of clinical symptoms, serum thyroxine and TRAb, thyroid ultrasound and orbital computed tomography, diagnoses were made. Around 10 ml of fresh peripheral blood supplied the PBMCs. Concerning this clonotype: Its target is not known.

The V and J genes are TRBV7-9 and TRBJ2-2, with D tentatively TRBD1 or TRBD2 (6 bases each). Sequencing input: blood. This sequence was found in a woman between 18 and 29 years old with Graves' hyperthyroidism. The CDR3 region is CASRLGGQRAANTGELFF. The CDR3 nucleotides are TGTGCCAGCAGACTTGGGGGGCAGCGGGCCGCCAACACCGGGGAGCTGTTTTTT.